These 21 T cell receptor beta chains were all obtained from the same sample, sequenced in a study of shared clonotypes between healthy human individuals. Assay used: immunoSEQ multiplex PCR; TCRdb lists only in-frame clones, some missing. The repertoire holds over 850,000 clones, with around three quarters as singletons. The sequenced sample consisted of memory CD4+ T cells from PBMCs. Subset meaning: CD45RA-negative fraction. These receptors were obtained from a man younger than 30 in good health. Some clones in this sample may be carry-over from other donors' samples.

The V call is TRBV19, the J call TRBJ1-2; perhaps TRBD1 as D (5 bases). V shed 6 bases and J shed 5 bases, with 19 bases lying between them. Per germline, CDR1 LNHDA and CDR2 SQIVND (reference sequence). The CDR3 has 15 amino acids. This CDR3 reads CASRLSPGTGYGYTF. The DNA for the CDR3 is TGTGCCAGTAGGCTCTCTCCCGGGACGGGATATGGCTACACCTTC. The variable domain in full, with the rest retrieved from reference TRBV19 and TRBJ1-2, is DGGITQSPKYLFRKEGQNVTLSCEQNLNHDAMYWYRQDPGQGLRLIYYSQIVNDFQKGDIAEGYSVSREKKESFPLTVTSAQKNPTAFYLCASRLSPGTGYGYTFGSGTRLTVV.

The chain combines TRBV6-1 with TRBJ1-1, with 11 bases fitting TRBD1. The trim removed 0 bases at V and 5 bases at J, leaving 11 bases unmatched. The CDR3 runs to 18 residues. CDR1 MNHNS and CDR2 SASEGT come from the germline V gene. This CDR3 is CASSEANIYGTGGTEAFF. CDR3 DNA: TGTGCCAGCAGTGAAGCAAATATATATGGGACAGGGGGGACTGAAGCTTTCTTT.

V gene TRBV4-1 combines with J gene TRBJ2-3; D uncertain. The CDR3 extends over 15 amino acids. Germline V lookup: CDR1 MGHRA, CDR2 YSYEKL. V lost 1 base, J lost 7 bases, and 15 bases lay in between. CDR3 sequence: CASSQGASSPYTQYF. CDR3 bases: TGCGCCAGCAGCCAAGGTGCGTCGAGCCCGTATACGCAGTATTTT.

In this sample, this clone turned up many times. The chain combines TRBV6-5 with TRBJ2-7; 8 bases align to TRBD2. Germline trimming cut 8 bases from V and 12 bases from J; bases unmatched to any gene: 18. CDR3 length equals 14 residues. Germline CDR1 is MNHEY and CDR2 is SVGAGI. The CDR3 spells CASGPTSGSRIRYF. The CDR3 bases are TGTGCCAGCGGGCCCACTAGCGGCAGTAGGATTAGGTACTTC.

This clone was seen only a few times. The chain recombines TRBV30 with TRBJ1-5; D gene uncertain. Per germline, CDR1 GTSNPN and CDR2 SVGIG (reference sequence). The length of the CDR3 is 14 residues. Trimming left V 5 bases short and J 3 bases short, with 14 bases between. CDR3 coding DNA: TGTGCCTGGCAGACCGGGCAAAACAATCAGCCCCAGCATTTT. Its protein product is CAWQTGQNNQPQHF.

This rearrangement joins TRBV19 to TRBJ2-6, with D possibly matching TRBD1 (6 bases). Looked up from germline, CDR1 is LNHDA and CDR2 is SQIVND (reference sequence). CDR3 length equals 18 residues. Trimming removed 3 bases from V and 0 bases from J, with 15 bases in between. For the CDR3, the DNA is TGTGCCAGTAGTATCCGTCCAGGGGCGAGCTCTGGGGCCAACGTCCTGACTTTC. Translation: CASSIRPGASSGANVLTF.

J is TRBJ2-1 and V is TRBV28; 8 nucleotides agree with TRBD2. J lost 12 bases, V lost 2 bases, and 15 bases had no gene match. The CDR3 runs to 16 residues. CDR1 is MDHEN and CDR2 is SYDVKM in the germline V gene. In DNA, the CDR3 is TGTGCCAGCAGTTTAGACGTCCGGGAGGGTTACAATCGGCAGTTCTTC. Protein product: CASSLDVREGYNRQFF. Complete variable domain (other parts from reference TRBV28 and TRBJ2-1): DVKVTQSSRYLVKRTGEKVFLECVQDMDHENMFWYRQDPGLGLRLIYFSYDVKMKEKGDIPEGYSVSREKKERFSLILESASTNQTSMYLCASSLDVREGYNRQFFGPGTRLTVL.

This rearrangement joins TRBV5-1 to TRBJ1-5; TRBD1 is a possible D gene (5 bases). Germline loops: CDR1 SGHRS, CDR2 YFSETQ. Trimming left V 0 bases short and J 3 bases short, with 10 bases between. The CDR3 extends over 15 amino acids. DNA for the CDR3: TGCGCCAGCAGCTTGGTCCCAGGGCCCAATCAGCCCCAGCATTTT. It translates to CASSLVPGPNQPQHF. The full variable domain, rest sourced from reference TRBV5-1 and TRBJ1-5, is KAGVTQTPRYLIKTRGQQVTLSCSPISGHRSVSWYQQTPGQGLQFLFEYFSETQRNKGNFPGRFSGRQFSNSRSEMNVSTLELGDSALYLCASSLVPGPNQPQHFGDGTRLSIL.

The V call is TRBV7-9, the J call TRBJ2-3; TRBD2 matches at 11 bases. Germline trimming cut 5 bases from V and 7 bases from J; bases unmatched to any gene: 5. The CDR3 is 14 amino acids. Germline V gives CDR1 SEHNR, CDR2 FQNEAQ (reference sequence). This chain's CDR3 is CASSRTSGHNTQYF. In DNA form, the CDR3 reads TGTGCCAGCAGCAGGACTAGCGGGCATAATACGCAGTATTTT.

The chain links TRBV4-1 to TRBJ1-1; D not resolved. From germline, CDR1 is MGHRA and CDR2 YSYEKL. The CDR3 covers 14 residues. Trimming pared 3 bases from V and 5 bases from J, leaving 13 bases between. CDR3: CASSQTRLGTEAFF. The CDR3 nucleotides read TGCGCCAGCAGCCAGACCCGCTTGGGGACTGAAGCTTTCTTT.

In its sample, this clone was seen a few times. The chain joins TRBV28 to TRBJ2-2, with 7 nucleotides matching TRBD1. V was clipped by 7 bases and J by 4 bases; unmatched bases: 12. Germline values: CDR1 MDHEN, CDR2 SYDVKM. This CDR3 is 16 amino acids long. The CDR3 loop reads CASISLGGMSTGELFF. DNA of the CDR3: TGTGCCAGCATCTCACTAGGGGGCATGAGCACCGGGGAGCTGTTTTTT.

With regard to this clone: The sample contains more than one DNA sequence encoding this CDR3. V and J are TRBV28 and TRBJ2-7, with TRBD2 identical over 11 bases. The CDR3 consists of 15 residues. The V gene's germline CDR1 is MDHEN and CDR2 SYDVKM. With 5 bases clipped from V and 3 bases from J, the junction kept 6 bases outside the gene matches. CDR3 nucleotide sequence: TGTGCCAGCAGTCCCCCCCTAGCGGGAGGCTACGAGCAGTACTTC. Amino acid sequence: CASSPPLAGGYEQYF.

In this sample, this clone turned up once. The chain joins TRBV7-9 to TRBJ1-1; D is perhaps TRBD1 (6 bases). Germline V gene sequence: CDR1 SEHNR, CDR2 FQNEAQ (reference sequence). Trimming left V 3 bases short and J 8 bases short, with 13 bases between. This CDR3 has 13 residues. The CDR3 DNA is TGTGCCAGCAGCTTTGTTGGAGGGGGAGAAGCTTTCTTT. It specifies CASSFVGGGEAFF.

This chain joins TRBV15 and TRBJ2-2; 8 bases map to TRBD1. There are 17 residues in the CDR3. Germline lookup yields CDR1 LNHNV and CDR2 YYDKDF (reference sequence). V was pared by 1 base and J by 0 bases, with 4 bases of the junction left unmatched. DNA of the CDR3: TGTGCCACCAGCAGAGGTCAGGGGGCGACGAACACCGGGGAGCTGTTTTTT. This encodes CATSRGQGATNTGELFF.

This chain joins TRBV5-1 and TRBJ2-7, with TRBD2 identical over 7 bases. Trimming took 7 bases from V and 3 from J; bases not matched to a gene: 13. CDR1 and CDR2 (germline): SGHRS, YFSETQ. This CDR3 has 15 amino acids. The chain's CDR3 is CASHSGGTGDYEQYF. In DNA, the CDR3 is TGCGCCAGCCACTCCGGGGGGACGGGTGACTACGAGCAGTACTTC.

The gene calls are TRBV7-9 and TRBJ2-5, with 9 nucleotides matching TRBD1. The junction had 8 bases not matched to a gene; V was cut back by 8 bases and J by 4 bases. The CDR3 contains 14 residues. CDR1 SEHNR and CDR2 FQNEAQ come from the germline V gene (reference sequence). The CDR3 region is CASPRQGEVETQYF. CDR3 DNA: TGTGCCAGCCCGAGACAGGGGGAGGTAGAGACCCAGTACTTC.

The sample holds one count of this clone. V is TRBV4-1 and J is TRBJ1-5; 10 nucleotides match TRBD1. CDR3 size: 13 residues. With 2 bases clipped from V and 16 bases from J, the junction kept 8 bases outside the gene matches. Looked up from germline, CDR1 is MGHRA and CDR2 is YSYEKL. The CDR3 sequence is CASSQQPGTGVHF. In nucleotides, the CDR3 is TGCGCCAGCAGCCAACAACCCGGGACAGGGGTTCATTTT.

This clone was counted a single time. This chain links TRBV10-3 with TRBJ2-2; D is possibly TRBD1 (5 bases). V was cut by 7 bases and J by 6 bases, with 18 bases left in between. Per germline, CDR1 ENHRY and CDR2 SYGVKD. The CDR3 sequence is 15 residues long. CDR3 region: CAINQQDSGSGELFF. Written as DNA, the CDR3 is TGTGCCATCAACCAACAGGATTCGGGTTCCGGGGAGCTGTTTTTT.

This clone was recorded at least ten times. The chain carries TRBV7-2 and TRBJ2-7, with 12 nucleotides matching TRBD2. The CDR3 is 14 residues long. Germline values: CDR1 SGHTA, CDR2 FQGNSA. V shed 6 bases, J shed 10 bases, and the junction held 10 bases outside the gene matches. Here the CDR3 DNA reads TGTGCCAGCAGTCCAAGACTAGCGGGAGAGTTTCAGTACTTC. This sequence encodes CASSPRLAGEFQYF.

Details on this clone: Other DNA sequences in this sample translate to the same CDR3. The chain combines TRBV5-1 with TRBJ2-1; D may be TRBD1 (6 bases). This CDR3 comprises 15 residues. With 2 bases removed from V and 0 bases from J, the gap between germline ends came to 9 bases. Germline V gene lookup returns CDR1 SGHRS and CDR2 YFSETQ. As DNA, the CDR3 is TGCGCCAGCAGCTTACAGGGCAGCTCCTACAATGAGCAGTTCTTC. Translated, it gives CASSLQGSSYNEQFF.

This clone occurred many times. The sample holds other DNA sequences that translate to the same CDR3. The chain joins TRBV9 to TRBJ1-2; no clear D gene. Germline loops: CDR1 SGDLS, CDR2 YYNGEE. CDR3 length equals 12 residues. V shed 6 bases and J shed 6 bases, with 12 bases lying between them. CDR3 coding DNA: TGTGCCAGCACGACCGACTCGGATGGCTACACCTTC. This sequence encodes CASTTDSDGYTF. The whole variable domain, remainder taken from reference TRBV9 and TRBJ1-2, is DSGVTQTPKHLITATGQRVTLRCSPRSGDLSVYWYQQSLDQGLQFLIQYYNGEERAKGNILERFSAQQFPDLHSELNLSSLELGDSALYFCASTTDSDGYTFGSGTRLTVV.